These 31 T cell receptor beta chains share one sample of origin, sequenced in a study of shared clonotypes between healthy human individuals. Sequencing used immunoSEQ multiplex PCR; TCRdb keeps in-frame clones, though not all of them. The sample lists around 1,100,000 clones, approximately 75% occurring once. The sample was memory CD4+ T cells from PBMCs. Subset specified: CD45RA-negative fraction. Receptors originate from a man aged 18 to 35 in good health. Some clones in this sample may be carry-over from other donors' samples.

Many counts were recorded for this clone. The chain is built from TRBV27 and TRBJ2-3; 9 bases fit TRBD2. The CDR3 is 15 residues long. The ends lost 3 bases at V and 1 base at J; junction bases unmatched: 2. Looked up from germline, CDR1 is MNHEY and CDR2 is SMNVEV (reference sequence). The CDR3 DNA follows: TGTGCCAGCAGTTTTGAGCGGGAGGGCACAGATACGCAGTATTTT. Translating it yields CASSFEREGTDTQYF.

CDR3 sequence reads: CASSQLGDRANYGYTF. CDR3 nucleotides: TGCGCCAGCAGCCAATTAGGGGACAGGGCTAACTATGGCTACACCTTC. This rearrangement joins TRBV4-3 to TRBJ1-2; 9 bases line up with TRBD1. After removal of 2 bases from V and 0 bases from J, the junction contained 4 bases not matched to a gene. The germline V gene has CDR1 LGHNA and CDR2 YSLEER. The CDR3 length is 16 residues.

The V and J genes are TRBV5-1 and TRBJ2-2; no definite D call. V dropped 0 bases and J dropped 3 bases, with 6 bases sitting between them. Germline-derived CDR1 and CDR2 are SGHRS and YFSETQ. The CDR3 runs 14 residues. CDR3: CASSLAPDTGELFF. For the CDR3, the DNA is TGCGCCAGCAGCTTGGCCCCAGACACCGGGGAGCTGTTTTTT.

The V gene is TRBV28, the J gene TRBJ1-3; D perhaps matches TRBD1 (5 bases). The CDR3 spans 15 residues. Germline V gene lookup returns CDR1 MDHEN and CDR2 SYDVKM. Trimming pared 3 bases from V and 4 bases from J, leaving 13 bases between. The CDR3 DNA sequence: TGTGCCAGCAGTTTCCCCAGGGCTGGGGGAAACACCATATATTTT. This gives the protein CASSFPRAGGNTIYF.

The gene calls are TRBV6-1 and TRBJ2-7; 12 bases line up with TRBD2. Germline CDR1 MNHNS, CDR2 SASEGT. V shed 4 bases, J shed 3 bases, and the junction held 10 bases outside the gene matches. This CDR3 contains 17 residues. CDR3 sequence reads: CASSVWTSGTPGYEQYF. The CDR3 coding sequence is TGTGCCAGCAGTGTCTGGACTAGCGGGACCCCAGGCTACGAGCAGTACTTC.

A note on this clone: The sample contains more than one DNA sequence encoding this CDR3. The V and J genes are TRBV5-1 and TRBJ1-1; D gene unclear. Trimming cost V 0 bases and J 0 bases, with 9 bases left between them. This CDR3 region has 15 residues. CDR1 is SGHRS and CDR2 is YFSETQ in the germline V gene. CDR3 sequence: CASSLGGLMNTEAFF. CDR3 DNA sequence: TGCGCCAGCAGCTTGGGAGGGTTGATGAACACTGAAGCTTTCTTT.

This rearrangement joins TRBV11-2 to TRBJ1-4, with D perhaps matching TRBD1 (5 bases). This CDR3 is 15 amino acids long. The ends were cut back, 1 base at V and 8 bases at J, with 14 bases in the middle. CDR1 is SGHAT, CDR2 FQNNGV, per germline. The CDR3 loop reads CASSLGRGIGEKLFF. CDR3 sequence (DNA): TGTGCCAGCAGCTTAGGGCGGGGGATAGGGGAAAAACTGTTTTTT.

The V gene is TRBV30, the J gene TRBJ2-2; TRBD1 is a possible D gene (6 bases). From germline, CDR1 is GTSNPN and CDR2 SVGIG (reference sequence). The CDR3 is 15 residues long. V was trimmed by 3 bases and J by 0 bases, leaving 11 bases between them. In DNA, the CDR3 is TGTGCCTGGAGCGACGGGACATCGAACACCGGGGAGCTGTTTTTT. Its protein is CAWSDGTSNTGELFF.

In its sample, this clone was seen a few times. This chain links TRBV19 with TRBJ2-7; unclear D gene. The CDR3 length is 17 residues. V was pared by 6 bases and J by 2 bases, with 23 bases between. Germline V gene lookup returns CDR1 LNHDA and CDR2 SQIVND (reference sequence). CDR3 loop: CASSKEGPSVGTYEQYF. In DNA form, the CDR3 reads TGTGCCAGTAGCAAAGAAGGGCCAAGTGTGGGAACCTACGAGCAGTACTTC.

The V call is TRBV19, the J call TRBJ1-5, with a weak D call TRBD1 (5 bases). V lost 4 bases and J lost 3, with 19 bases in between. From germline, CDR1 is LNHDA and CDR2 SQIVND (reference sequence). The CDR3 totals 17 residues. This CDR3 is CASSTPGPLGSNQPQHF. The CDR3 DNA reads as TGTGCCAGTAGTACACCGGGACCCTTGGGATCCAATCAGCCCCAGCATTTT.

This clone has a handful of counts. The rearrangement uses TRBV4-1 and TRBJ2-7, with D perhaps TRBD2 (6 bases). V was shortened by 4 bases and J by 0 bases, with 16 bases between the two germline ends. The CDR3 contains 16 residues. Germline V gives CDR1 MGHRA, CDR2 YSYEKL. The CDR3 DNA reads TGCGCCAGCAGCCTACGAGACGGGGGAAGCTCCTACGAGCAGTACTTC. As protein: CASSLRDGGSSYEQYF.

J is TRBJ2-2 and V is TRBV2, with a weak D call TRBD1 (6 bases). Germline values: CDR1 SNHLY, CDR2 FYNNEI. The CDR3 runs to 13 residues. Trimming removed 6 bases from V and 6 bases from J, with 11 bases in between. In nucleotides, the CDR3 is TGTGCCAGCAGGGACAGCGCCCCCGGGGAGCTGTTTTTT. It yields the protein CASRDSAPGELFF.

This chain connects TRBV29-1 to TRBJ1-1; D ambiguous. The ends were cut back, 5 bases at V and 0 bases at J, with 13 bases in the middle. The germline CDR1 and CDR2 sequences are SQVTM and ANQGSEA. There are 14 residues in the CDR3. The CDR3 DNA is TGCAGCGTTTTAGGACTGCGCATGAACACTGAAGCTTTCTTT. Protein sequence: CSVLGLRMNTEAFF.

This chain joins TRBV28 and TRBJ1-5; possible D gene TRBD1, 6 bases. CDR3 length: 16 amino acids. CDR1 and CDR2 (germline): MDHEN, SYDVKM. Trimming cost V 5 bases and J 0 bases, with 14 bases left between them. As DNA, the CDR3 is TGTGCCAGCAGTCAAAGCGGGACATTTAGCAATCAGCCCCAGCATTTT. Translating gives CASSQSGTFSNQPQHF. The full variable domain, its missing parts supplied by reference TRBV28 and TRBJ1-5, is DVKVTQSSRYLVKRTGEKVFLECVQDMDHENMFWYRQDPGLGLRLIYFSYDVKMKEKGDIPEGYSVSREKKERFSLILESASTNQTSMYLCASSQSGTFSNQPQHFGDGTRLSIL.

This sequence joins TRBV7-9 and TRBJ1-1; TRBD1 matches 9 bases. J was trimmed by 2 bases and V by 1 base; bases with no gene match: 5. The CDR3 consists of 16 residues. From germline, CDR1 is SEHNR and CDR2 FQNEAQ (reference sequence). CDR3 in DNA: TGTGCCAGCAGCTTAGATGGGACAGGGATAAACACTGAAGCTTTCTTT. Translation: CASSLDGTGINTEAFF.

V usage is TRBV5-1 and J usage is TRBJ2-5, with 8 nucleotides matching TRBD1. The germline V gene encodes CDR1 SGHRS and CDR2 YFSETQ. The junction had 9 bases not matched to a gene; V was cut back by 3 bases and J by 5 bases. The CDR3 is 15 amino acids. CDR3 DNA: TGCGCCAGCAGCTCACGACAGGGGAGTTGGGAGACCCAGTACTTC. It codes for CASSSRQGSWETQYF.

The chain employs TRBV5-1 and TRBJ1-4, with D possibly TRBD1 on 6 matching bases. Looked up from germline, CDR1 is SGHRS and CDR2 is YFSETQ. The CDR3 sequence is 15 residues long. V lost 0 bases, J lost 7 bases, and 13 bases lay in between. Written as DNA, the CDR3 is TGCGCCAGCAGCTTGGGGCAGGGGATAGGTGAAAAACTGTTTTTT. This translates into CASSLGQGIGEKLFF.

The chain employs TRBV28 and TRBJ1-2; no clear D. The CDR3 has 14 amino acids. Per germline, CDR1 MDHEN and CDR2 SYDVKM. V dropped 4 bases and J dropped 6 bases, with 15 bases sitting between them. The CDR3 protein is CASSSPPAGNGYTF. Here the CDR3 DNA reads TGTGCCAGCAGTTCCCCGCCCGCGGGGAATGGCTACACCTTC.

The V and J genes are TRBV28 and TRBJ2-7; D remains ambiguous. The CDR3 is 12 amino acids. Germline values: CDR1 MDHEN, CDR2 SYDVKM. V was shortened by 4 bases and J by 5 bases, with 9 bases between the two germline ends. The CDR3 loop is CASSYHAHEQYF. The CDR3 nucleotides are TGTGCCAGCAGTTATCACGCCCACGAGCAGTACTTC.

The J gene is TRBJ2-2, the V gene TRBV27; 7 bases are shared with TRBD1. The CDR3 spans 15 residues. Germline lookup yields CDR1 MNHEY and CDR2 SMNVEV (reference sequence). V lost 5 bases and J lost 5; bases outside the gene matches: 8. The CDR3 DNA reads TGTGCCAGCAGTACTAACAGGGGAAGAACCGGGGAGCTGTTTTTT. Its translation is CASSTNRGRTGELFF.

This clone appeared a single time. The CDR3: CASSLQLPNGYTF. DNA of the CDR3: TGTGCCAGCAGCTTACAGCTGCCGAATGGCTACACCTTC. This chain connects TRBV5-6 to TRBJ1-2; D is undetermined. The CDR3 covers 13 residues. V was cut by 2 bases and J by 6 bases, with 11 bases left in between. Germline CDR1 reads SGHDT; CDR2 reads YYEEEE. Supplemented by reference TRBV5-6 and TRBJ1-2, the full variable domain reads DAGVTQSPTHLIKTRGQQVTLRCSPKSGHDTVSWYQQALGQGPQFIFQYYEEEERQRGNFPDRFSGHQFPNYSSELNVNALLLGDSALYLCASSLQLPNGYTFGSGTRLTVV.

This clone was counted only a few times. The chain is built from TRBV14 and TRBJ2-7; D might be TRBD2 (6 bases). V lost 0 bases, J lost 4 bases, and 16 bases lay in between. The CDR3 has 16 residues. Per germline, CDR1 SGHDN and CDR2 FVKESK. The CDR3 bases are TGTGCCAGCAGCCAAGATCTCGCTAGCGAGAGGTACGAGCAGTACTTC. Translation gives CASSQDLASERYEQYF.

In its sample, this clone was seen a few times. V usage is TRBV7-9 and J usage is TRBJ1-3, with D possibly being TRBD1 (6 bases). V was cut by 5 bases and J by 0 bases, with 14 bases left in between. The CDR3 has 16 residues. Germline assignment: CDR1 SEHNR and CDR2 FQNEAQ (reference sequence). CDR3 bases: TGTGCCAGCAGCACCTCAACAGGGACCTCTGGAAACACCATATATTTT. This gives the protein CASSTSTGTSGNTIYF. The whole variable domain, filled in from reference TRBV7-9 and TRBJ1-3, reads DTGVSQNPRHKITKRGQNVTFRCDPISEHNRLYWYRQTLGQGPEFLTYFQNEAQLEKSRLLSDRFSAERPKGSFSTLEIQRTEQGDSAMYLCASSTSTGTSGNTIYFGEGSWLTVV.

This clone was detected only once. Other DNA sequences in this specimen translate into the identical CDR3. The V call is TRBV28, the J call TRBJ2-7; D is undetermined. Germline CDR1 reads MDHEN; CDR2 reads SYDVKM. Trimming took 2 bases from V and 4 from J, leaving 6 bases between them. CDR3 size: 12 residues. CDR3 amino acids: CASSLLGYEQYF. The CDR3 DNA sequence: TGTGCCAGCAGTTTACTGGGATACGAGCAGTACTTC.

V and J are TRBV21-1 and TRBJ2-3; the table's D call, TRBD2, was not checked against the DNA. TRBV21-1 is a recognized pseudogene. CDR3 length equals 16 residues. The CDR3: CASDRFTSGGTDTQYF. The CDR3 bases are TGTGCCAGCGACCGATTTACTAGCGGGGGGACAGATACGCAGTATTTT.

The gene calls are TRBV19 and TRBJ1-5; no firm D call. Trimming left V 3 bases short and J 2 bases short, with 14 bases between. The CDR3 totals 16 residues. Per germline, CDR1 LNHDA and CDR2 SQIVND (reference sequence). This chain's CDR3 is CASSIVYRRGNQPQHF. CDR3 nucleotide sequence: TGTGCCAGTAGTATCGTATACCGCCGGGGCAATCAGCCCCAGCATTTT.

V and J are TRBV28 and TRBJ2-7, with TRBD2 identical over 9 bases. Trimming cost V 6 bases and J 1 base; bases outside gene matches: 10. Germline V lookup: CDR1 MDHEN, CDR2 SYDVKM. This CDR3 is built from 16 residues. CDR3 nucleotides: TGTGCCAGCAGATTCCTTGGCGGGAGGGGATCCTACGAGCAGTACTTC. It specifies CASRFLGGRGSYEQYF.

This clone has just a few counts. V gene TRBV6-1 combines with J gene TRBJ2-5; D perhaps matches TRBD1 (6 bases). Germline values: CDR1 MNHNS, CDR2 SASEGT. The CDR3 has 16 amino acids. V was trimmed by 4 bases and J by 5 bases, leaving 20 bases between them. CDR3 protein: CASSVGTGNPGETQYF. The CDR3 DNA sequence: TGTGCCAGCAGTGTAGGCACAGGGAACCCAGGGGAGACCCAGTACTTC.

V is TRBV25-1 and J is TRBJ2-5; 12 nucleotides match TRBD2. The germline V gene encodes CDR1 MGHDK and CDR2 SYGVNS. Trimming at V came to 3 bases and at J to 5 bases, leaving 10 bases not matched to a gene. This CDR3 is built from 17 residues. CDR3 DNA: TGTGCCAGCAGTGAGTCTCTAGCGGGAGGGTCCGGGGAGACCCAGTACTTC. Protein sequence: CASSESLAGGSGETQYF.

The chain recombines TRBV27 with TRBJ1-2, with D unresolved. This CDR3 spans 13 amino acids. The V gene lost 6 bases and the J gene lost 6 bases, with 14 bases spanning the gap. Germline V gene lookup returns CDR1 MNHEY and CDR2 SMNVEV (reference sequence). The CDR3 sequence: CASSPPGRDGYTF. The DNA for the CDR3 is TGTGCCAGCAGCCCCCCCGGACGGGATGGCTACACCTTC.

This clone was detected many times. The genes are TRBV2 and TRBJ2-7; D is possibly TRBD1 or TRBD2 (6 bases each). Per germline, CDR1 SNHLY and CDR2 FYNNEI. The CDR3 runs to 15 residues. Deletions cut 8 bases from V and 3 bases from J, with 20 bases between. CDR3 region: CASGGGPPSYYEQYF. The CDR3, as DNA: TGTGCCAGCGGAGGGGGGCCCCCTTCCTACTACGAGCAGTACTTC.